Each of the 28 T cell receptor beta chains below was sequenced from the same sample in a study of cytomegalovirus exposure and HLA in healthy donors. PCR amplification relied on 60 Vbeta primers (plus 13 Jbeta primers). TCRdb's table, derived via immunoSEQ multiplex PCR, lists solely in-frame clones and lacks some. The repertoire holds roughly 200,000 clones, with approximately 70% as singletons. The sequenced sample was PBMCs. These receptor sequences come from a woman aged 25 to 39 in good health and CMV-seronegative.

This clone was counted only a few times. The J gene is TRBJ2-5, the V gene TRBV7-2, with 9 bases that match TRBD1. The J call may be in error: the DNA end matches TRBJ2-7 better. This CDR3 is 15 amino acids long. Germline loops: CDR1 SGHTA, CDR2 FQGNSA. The CDR3 DNA sequence: TGTGCCAGCAGCTTAGGAGGACAGGGGACCGTCGAGCAGTACTTC. Amino acid sequence: CASSLGGQGTVEQYF.

A word on this clone: The junction and the germline gene differ at one end; a read error may be behind it. This chain connects TRBV7-9 to TRBJ1-1, with D maybe TRBD1 (6 bases). Germline CDR1 and CDR2: SEHNR and FQNEAQ (reference sequence). The CDR3 has 15 residues. The CDR3 DNA reads as TGTTCCAGCAGCTTCGCCGGGACAATGAACACTGAAGCTTTCTTT. Amino acids: CSSSFAGTMNTEAFF. The full variable domain, in which reference TRBV7-9 and TRBJ1-1 provide the parts outside the CDR3, is DTGVSQNPRHKITKRGQNVTFRCDPISEHNRLYWYRQTLGQGPEFLTYFQNEAQLEKSRLLSDRFSAERPKGSFSTLEIQRTEQGDSAMYLCSSSFAGTMNTEAFFGQGTRLTVV.

The chain employs TRBV6-5 and TRBJ1-6; 8 bases are shared with TRBD1. The CDR3 consists of 15 residues. The junction had 6 bases not matched to a gene; V was cut back by 2 bases and J by 9 bases. CDR1 is MNHEY and CDR2 is SVGAGI in the germline V gene. CDR3 residues: CASSYGDRTSSPLHF. CDR3 nucleotide sequence: TGTGCCAGCAGTTACGGGGACAGGACAAGTTCACCCCTCCACTTT.

The chain links TRBV19 to TRBJ2-2, with D possibly TRBD1 on 6 matching bases. V gave up 5 bases and J gave up 1 base, with 11 bases separating them. Germline CDR1 LNHDA, CDR2 SQIVND (reference sequence). The CDR3 runs 15 residues. The CDR3 protein is CASSSTGLNTGELFF. In DNA form, the CDR3 reads TGTGCCAGTAGTTCCACAGGGCTGAACACCGGGGAGCTGTTTTTT.

This chain joins TRBV13 and TRBJ2-3, with 16 bases that match TRBD2. Germline-derived CDR1 and CDR2 are PRHDT and FYEKMQ (reference sequence). This CDR3 has 19 residues. V lost 7 bases, J lost 4 bases, and 14 bases stayed unmatched. The CDR3 is CASIQGGLAGGRSSDTQYF. Written as DNA, the CDR3 is TGTGCCAGCATCCAAGGGGGACTAGCGGGGGGGCGGAGCTCAGATACGCAGTATTTT.

V usage is TRBV29-1 and J usage is TRBJ1-4, with 8 bases that match TRBD1. Trimming at V came to 8 bases and at J to 7 bases, leaving 9 bases not matched to a gene. The CDR3 contains 13 residues. The V gene's germline CDR1 is SQVTM and CDR2 ANQGSEA. CDR3 in amino acids: CSTRGQEGEKLFF. The DNA of the CDR3 is TGCAGCACTAGGGGACAGGAGGGTGAAAAACTGTTTTTT.

The chain links TRBV15 to TRBJ1-5; no clear D. CDR3 size: 15 residues. Germline V lookup: CDR1 LNHNV, CDR2 YYDKDF (reference sequence). Trimming pared 1 base from V and 0 bases from J, leaving 7 bases between. The CDR3 DNA sequence: TGTGCCACCAGCAGAGTCGGGGTTAGCAATCAGCCCCAGCATTTT. This sequence encodes CATSRVGVSNQPQHF.

The CDR3 sequence: CASSPALVAGGIDEQFF. The DNA for the CDR3 is TGCGCCAGCAGCCCGGCATTGGTAGCGGGGGGGATCGATGAGCAGTTCTTC. This sequence joins TRBV4-1 and TRBJ2-1; 11 nucleotides match TRBD2. There are 17 residues in the CDR3. The V gene's germline CDR1 is MGHRA and CDR2 YSYEKL. J gave up 8 bases and V 4 bases, and 13 bases lay outside the gene matches.

This rearrangement joins TRBV5-1 to TRBJ2-7; 14 nucleotides match TRBD2. The CDR3 contains 18 residues. With 4 bases clipped from V and 6 bases from J, the junction kept 15 bases outside the gene matches. Looked up from germline, CDR1 is SGHRS and CDR2 is YFSETQ. CDR3 sequence: CASSRGLAGATTVREQYF. The CDR3 nucleotides are TGCGCCAGCAGCCGGGGACTAGCGGGAGCTACTACGGTCCGCGAGCAGTACTTC.

This rearrangement joins TRBV2 to TRBJ1-3; maybe TRBD1 (6 bases). The CDR3 length is 15 residues. In germline, CDR1 is SNHLY, CDR2 FYNNEI. The V end was cut by 6 bases, the J end by 1 base, with 13 bases between. The CDR3 DNA is TGTGCCAGCAGGGGTTTTACAGGGTCTGGAAACACCATATATTTT. Its protein product is CASRGFTGSGNTIYF.

V is TRBV2 and J is TRBJ1-6, with D perhaps TRBD1 (5 bases). The CDR3 totals 17 residues. Deletions cut 7 bases from V and 8 bases from J, with 24 bases between. CDR1 and CDR2 (germline): SNHLY, FYNNEI. DNA for the CDR3: TGTGCCAGCACCCGACCCTTGGGGGGATTCAGGGATTCACCCCTCCACTTT. The encoded protein is CASTRPLGGFRDSPLHF.

The rearrangement joins TRBV7-9 to TRBJ2-1; D remains unclear. This CDR3 is 13 amino acids long. Germline assignment: CDR1 SEHNR and CDR2 FQNEAQ (reference sequence). V lost 0 bases, J lost 8 bases, and 8 bases lay in between. The CDR3 DNA reads TGTGCCAGCAGCTTAGCGCTAGTTGATGAGCAGTTCTTC. It is translated as CASSLALVDEQFF.

This sequence joins TRBV29-1 and TRBJ2-3, with a tentative D call TRBD2 (6 bases). This CDR3 region has 13 residues. Trimming shortened V by 6 bases and J by 2 bases, and 12 bases separated the two germline ends. The germline V gene encodes CDR1 SQVTM and CDR2 ANQGSEA. CDR3 bases: TGCAGCGTGCAAGGCGGGATCACAGATACGCAGTATTTT. Protein product: CSVQGGITDTQYF.

This clone was seen more than once but under ten times. The chain combines TRBV27 with TRBJ2-7, with D uncertain. V gave up 6 bases and J gave up 0 bases, with 12 bases separating them. The CDR3 is 14 amino acids. Germline-derived CDR1 and CDR2 are MNHEY and SMNVEV (reference sequence). In DNA, the CDR3 is TGTGCCAGCAGCTCAACCTCGAGCTCCTACGAGCAGTACTTC. Encoded protein: CASSSTSSSYEQYF.

The chain recombines TRBV4-1 with TRBJ2-1; 7 bases agree with TRBD2. The CDR3 runs to 14 residues. Germline V gene data show CDR1 as MGHRA and CDR2 as YSYEKL. V was clipped by 2 bases and J by 15 bases; unmatched bases: 13. CDR3 loop: CASSQTARETKGFF. For the CDR3, the DNA is TGCGCCAGCAGCCAAACCGCGCGGGAGACTAAGGGGTTCTTC.

V and J are TRBV14 and TRBJ2-5; 11 bases fit TRBD2. Germline assignment: CDR1 SGHDN and CDR2 FVKESK. V was clipped by 0 bases and J by 4 bases; unmatched bases: 7. This CDR3 spans 17 amino acids. CDR3 loop: CASSQDLLAGVGETQYF. CDR3 sequence (DNA): TGTGCCAGCAGCCAAGATTTACTAGCGGGAGTGGGAGAGACCCAGTACTTC.

The rearrangement links TRBV6-6 to TRBJ2-5; D may be TRBD2 (6 bases). The CDR3 has 12 amino acids. Between the trimmed V and J ends, which lost 5 bases and 10 bases, there was a span of 14 bases. The germline V gene encodes CDR1 MNHNY and CDR2 SVGAGI (reference sequence). The CDR3 coding sequence is TGTGCCAGCAGTACCCCGGAGGGCTACCAGTACTTC. Amino acids: CASSTPEGYQYF.

This clone was detected once. The rearrangement uses TRBV18 and TRBJ1-1; 7 bases line up with TRBD1. This CDR3 has 12 residues. The V gene end was trimmed by 8 bases and the J gene end by 1 base; junction bases not matched to a gene: 1. From germline, CDR1 is KGHSH and CDR2 LQKENI. CDR3 in DNA: TGTGCCAGCCACAGGGGGAACACTGAAGCTTTCTTT. Its protein is CASHRGNTEAFF.

The chain links TRBV7-7 to TRBJ1-1; D gene unclear. This CDR3 spans 13 amino acids. Germline V gives CDR1 SSHAT, CDR2 FNYEAQ (reference sequence). V was shortened by 5 bases and J by 3 bases, with 10 bases between the two germline ends. CDR3: CASSLNGDTEAFF. The CDR3 DNA follows: TGTGCCAGCAGCCTGAACGGGGACACTGAAGCTTTCTTT. The full variable domain, with the rest looked up from reference TRBV7-7 and TRBJ1-1, is GAGVSQSPRYKVTKRGQDVTLRCDPISSHATLYWYQQALGQGPEFLTYFNYEAQPDKSGLPSDRFSAERPEGSISTLTIQRTEQRDSAMYRCASSLNGDTEAFFGQGTRLTVV.

The J gene is TRBJ1-1, the V gene TRBV5-5, with TRBD1 identical over 7 bases. The CDR3 contains 14 residues. Germline CDR1 and CDR2: SGHKS and YYEKEE (reference sequence). After removal of 2 bases from V and 4 bases from J, the junction contained 5 bases not matched to a gene. The CDR3, as DNA: TGTGCCAGCAGCTTAGGGGGCGGGTCCACTGAAGCTTTCTTT. This translates into CASSLGGGSTEAFF.

The V gene is TRBV6-5, the J gene TRBJ1-2; TRBD1 matches at 8 bases. The junction had 4 bases not matched to a gene; V was cut back by 4 bases and J by 6 bases. Germline V gene lookup returns CDR1 MNHEY and CDR2 SVGAGI. The CDR3 is made up of 13 amino acids. The CDR3 sequence: CASSSDRVHGYTF. CDR3 DNA: TGTGCCAGCAGTTCGGACAGGGTCCATGGCTACACCTTC.

As for this clone: One junction end disagrees with the germline gene, perhaps due to a read error. The chain carries TRBV7-9 and TRBJ1-2; D not resolved. CDR3 size: 16 residues. Germline values: CDR1 SEHNR, CDR2 FQNEAQ (reference sequence). The CDR3 sequence: CSSSPRVGRNNYGYTF. Here the CDR3 DNA reads TGTTCCAGCAGCCCCCGGGTAGGGAGAAATAACTATGGCTACACCTTC.

The chain recombines TRBV6-1 with TRBJ2-7; the match to TRBD2 covers 7 bases. J was trimmed by 6 bases and V by 3 bases; bases with no gene match: 23. This CDR3 has 19 amino acids. Germline V gives CDR1 MNHNS, CDR2 SASEGT. DNA for the CDR3: TGTGCCAGCAGTGATAGGACTAGTTCATTGTCTCCCTCTAAGTTCGAGCAGTACTTC. Residues: CASSDRTSSLSPSKFEQYF.

This sequence joins TRBV11-2 and TRBJ2-1, with 13 nucleotides matching TRBD2. The length of the CDR3 is 16 residues. Looked up from germline, CDR1 is SGHAT and CDR2 is FQNNGV. Losses at the gene ends were 4 bases for V and 10 bases for J; bases not matched to a gene: 10. CDR3 in DNA: TGTGCCAGCAGCTCATTACTAGCGGGGGGGCCAGAGGAGCAGTTCTTC. It translates to CASSSLLAGGPEEQFF.

This sequence joins TRBV12-2 and TRBJ2-7; the table calls TRBD1, which could not be checked here. TRBV12-2 is listed as a pseudogene. The CDR3 totals 17 residues. Here the CDR3 DNA reads TGTGCAAGTCGCTTTGGCGGCGAGACAGGGGACCTCTACGAGCAGTACTTC. Amino acids: CASRFGGETGDLYEQYF.

This clone was picked up a small number of times. This chain links TRBV4-3 with TRBJ2-7; D is possibly TRBD2 (5 bases). The V gene's germline CDR1 is LGHNA and CDR2 YSLEER. The CDR3 is 16 amino acids. The germline V and J ends were trimmed by 0 bases and 0 bases, with 12 bases remaining between them. The CDR3 coding sequence is TGCGCCAGCAGCCAAGATTTAGCGCGGTTCTCCTACGAGCAGTACTTC. Its translation is CASSQDLARFSYEQYF.

In DNA, the CDR3 is TGCGCCAGCAGCTTGGACATGGGCGCCTATGGCTACACCTTC. Translation: CASSLDMGAYGYTF. The V call is TRBV5-1, the J call TRBJ1-2; D not certain. Trimming left V 0 bases short and J 4 bases short, with 10 bases between. The CDR3 has 14 amino acids. CDR1 and CDR2 (germline): SGHRS, YFSETQ.

Of note for this clone: Other DNA sequences in the same sample also yield this CDR3. The gene calls are TRBV29-1 and TRBJ2-7; TRBD2 matches at 7 bases. V shed 3 bases, J shed 5 bases, and the junction held 1 base outside the gene matches. There are 11 residues in the CDR3. Germline CDR1 and CDR2: SQVTM and ANQGSEA. CDR3 bases: TGCAGCGTTGAGGCGGGGGACGAGCAGTACTTC. It yields the protein CSVEAGDEQYF.